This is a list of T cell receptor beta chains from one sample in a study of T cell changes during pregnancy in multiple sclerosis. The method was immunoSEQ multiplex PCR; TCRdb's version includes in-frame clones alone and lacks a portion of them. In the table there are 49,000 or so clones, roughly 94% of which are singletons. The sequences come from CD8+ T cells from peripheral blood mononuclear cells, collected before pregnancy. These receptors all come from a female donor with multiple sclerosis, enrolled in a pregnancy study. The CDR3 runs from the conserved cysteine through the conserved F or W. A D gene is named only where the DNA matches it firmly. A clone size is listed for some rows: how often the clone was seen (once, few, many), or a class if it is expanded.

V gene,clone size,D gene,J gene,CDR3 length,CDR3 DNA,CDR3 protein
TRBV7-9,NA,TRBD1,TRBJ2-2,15,TGTGCCAGCAGCTTAGCGCAGGGGGCGAACGGGGAGCTGTTTTTT,CASSLAQGANGELFF
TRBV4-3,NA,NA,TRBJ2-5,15,TGCGCCAGCAGCCAAGCCAGGGGCCCCCAAGAGACCCAGTACTTC,CASSQARGPQETQYF
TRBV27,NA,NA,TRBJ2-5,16,TGTGCCAGCAGTTTTTCATCCGGGACACCTCAAGAGACCCAGTACTTC,CASSFSSGTPQETQYF
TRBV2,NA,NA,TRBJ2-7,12,TGTGCCAGCAGTGGTCCCGGGTACGAGCAGTACTTC,CASSGPGYEQYF
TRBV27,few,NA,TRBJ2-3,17,TGTGCCAGCAGTTTATACCCACAGGTCTCTAGCACAGATACGCAGTATTTT,CASSLYPQVSSTDTQYF
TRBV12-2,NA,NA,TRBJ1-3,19,TGTGCAAGTCGCTTACTAAAGGAGAGACAGAGAGGCTCTGGAAACACCATATATTTT,CASRLLKERQRGSGNTIYF
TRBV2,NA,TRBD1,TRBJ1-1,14,TGTGCCAGCAGACCCACAGGGGGCTCGACTGAAGCTTTCTTT,CASRPTGGSTEAFF
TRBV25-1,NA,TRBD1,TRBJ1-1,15,TGTGCCAGCAGTAAACAGGGGGCGCTTGACACTGAAGCTTTCTTT,CASSKQGALDTEAFF
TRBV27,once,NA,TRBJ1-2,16,TGTGCCAGCAGTTTATCCCAGGACGGGGGATACTATGGCTACACCTTC,CASSLSQDGGYYGYTF
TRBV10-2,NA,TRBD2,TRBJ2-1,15,TGCGCCAGCAGCCGTCGTAGCGGGAGTGGGGATGAGCAGTTCTTC,CASSRRSGSGDEQFF
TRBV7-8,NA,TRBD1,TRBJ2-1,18,TGTGCCAGCAGCTTAGGCCGGACAGGGGGAATCGGGGGGAATGAGCAGTTCTTC,CASSLGRTGGIGGNEQFF
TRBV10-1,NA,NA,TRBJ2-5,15,TGCGCCAGCAGTGAGTCGCGGGGATCCCCAGAGACCCAGTACTTC,CASSESRGSPETQYF
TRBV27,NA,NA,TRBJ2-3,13,TGTGCCAGCAGTTTGGGGCACAAAGATACGCAGTATTTT,CASSLGHKDTQYF
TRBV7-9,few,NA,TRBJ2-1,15,TGTGCCAGCAGCGATAGCCTTGACTCCTACAATGAGCAGTTCTTC,CASSDSLDSYNEQFF
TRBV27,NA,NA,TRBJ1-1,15,TGTGCCAGCAGTCCCCCGGGACTATTAACCACTGAAGCTTTCTTT,CASSPPGLLTTEAFF
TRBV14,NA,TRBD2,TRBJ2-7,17,TGTGCCAGCAGCCAAGATGGACTAGCGGGAGCCCTAGGGGAGCAGTACTTC,CASSQDGLAGALGEQYF